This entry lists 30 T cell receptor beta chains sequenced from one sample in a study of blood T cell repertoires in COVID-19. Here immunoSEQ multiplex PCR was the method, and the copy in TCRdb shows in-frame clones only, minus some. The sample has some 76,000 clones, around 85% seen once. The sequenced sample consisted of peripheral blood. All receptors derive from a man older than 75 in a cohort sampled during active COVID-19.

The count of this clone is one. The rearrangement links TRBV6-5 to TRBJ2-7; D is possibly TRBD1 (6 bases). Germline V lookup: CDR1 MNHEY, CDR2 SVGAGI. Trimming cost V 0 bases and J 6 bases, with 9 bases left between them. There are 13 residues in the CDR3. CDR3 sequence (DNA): TGTGCCAGCAGTTACTCGGACAGTACCGAGCAGTACTTC. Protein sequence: CASSYSDSTEQYF.

CDR3 DNA sequence: TGTGCCAGCAGCTTGACTTTAAACACCGGGGAGCTGTTTTTT. This gives the protein CASSLTLNTGELFF. The J gene is TRBJ2-2, the V gene TRBV11-3, with D hard to call. Trimming shortened V by 3 bases and J by 2 bases, and 7 bases separated the two germline ends. There are 14 residues in the CDR3. Germline lookup yields CDR1 SGHNT and CDR2 YENEEA. The variable domain in full, completed from reference TRBV11-3 and TRBJ2-2, reads EAGVVQSPRYKIIEKKQPVAFWCNPISGHNTLYWYLQNLGQGPELLIRYENEEAVDDSQLPKDRFSAERLKGVDSTLKIQPAELGDSAVYLCASSLTLNTGELFFGEGSRLTVL.

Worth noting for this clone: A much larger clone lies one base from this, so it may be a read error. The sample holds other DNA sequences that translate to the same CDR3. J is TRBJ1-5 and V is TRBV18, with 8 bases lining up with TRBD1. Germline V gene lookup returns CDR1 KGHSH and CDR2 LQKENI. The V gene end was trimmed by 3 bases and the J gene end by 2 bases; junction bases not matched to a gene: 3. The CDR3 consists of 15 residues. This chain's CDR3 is CASSPDRGGNQPQHF. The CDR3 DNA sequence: TGTGCCAGCTCACCCGACAGGGGAGGCAATCAGCCCCAGCATTTT.

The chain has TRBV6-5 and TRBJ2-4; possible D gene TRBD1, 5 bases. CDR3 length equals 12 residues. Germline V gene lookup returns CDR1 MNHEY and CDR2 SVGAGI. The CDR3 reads CSTALAKNIQYF. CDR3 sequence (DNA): TGTTCGACAGCCTTAGCCAAAAACATTCAGTACTTC.

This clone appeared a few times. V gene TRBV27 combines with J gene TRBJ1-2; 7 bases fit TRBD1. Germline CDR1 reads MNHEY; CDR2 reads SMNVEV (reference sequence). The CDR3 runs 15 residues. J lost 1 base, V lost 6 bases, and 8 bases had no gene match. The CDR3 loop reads CASSKGQNFNYGYTF. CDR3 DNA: TGTGCCAGCAGCAAGGGACAGAATTTTAACTATGGCTACACCTTC.

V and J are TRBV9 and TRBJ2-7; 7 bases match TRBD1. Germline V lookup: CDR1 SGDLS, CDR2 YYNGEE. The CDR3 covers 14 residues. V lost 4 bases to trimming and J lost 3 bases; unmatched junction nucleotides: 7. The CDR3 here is CASSSTGRGYEQYF. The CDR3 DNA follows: TGTGCCAGCAGCTCGACAGGGAGAGGCTACGAGCAGTACTTC.

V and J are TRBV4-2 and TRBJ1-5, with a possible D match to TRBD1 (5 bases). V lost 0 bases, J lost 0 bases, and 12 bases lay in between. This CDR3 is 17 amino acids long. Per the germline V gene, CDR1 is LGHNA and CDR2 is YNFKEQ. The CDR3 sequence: CASSQEGGLYSNQPQHF. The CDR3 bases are TGTGCCAGCAGCCAAGAGGGGGGACTGTATAGCAATCAGCCCCAGCATTTT.

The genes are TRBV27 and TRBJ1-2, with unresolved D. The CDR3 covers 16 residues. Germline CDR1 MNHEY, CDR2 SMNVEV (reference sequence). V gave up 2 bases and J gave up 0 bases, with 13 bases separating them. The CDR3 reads CASSLNPTPANYGYTF. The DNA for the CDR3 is TGTGCCAGCAGTTTAAATCCGACACCCGCTAACTATGGCTACACCTTC.

CDR3 DNA sequence: TGTGCCAGCAGCTCCGAAGCAGGGGGAGAGCAGTTCTTC. Translation: CASSSEAGGEQFF. The rearrangement uses TRBV6-2 or TRBV6-3 and TRBJ2-1; 7 bases map to TRBD1. The CDR3 contains 13 residues. Germline CDR1 and CDR2: MNHEY and SVGEGT. The junction had 9 bases not matched to a gene; V was cut back by 6 bases and J by 10 bases.

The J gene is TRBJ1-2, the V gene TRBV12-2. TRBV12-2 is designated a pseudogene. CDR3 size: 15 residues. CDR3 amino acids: CASRLVGVSGYGYTF. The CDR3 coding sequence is TGTGCAAGTCGCTTAGTGGGAGTTAGTGGCTATGGCTACACCTTC.

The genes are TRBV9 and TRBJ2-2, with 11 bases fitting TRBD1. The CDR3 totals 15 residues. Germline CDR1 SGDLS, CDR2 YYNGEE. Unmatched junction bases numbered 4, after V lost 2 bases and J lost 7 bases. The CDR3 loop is CASSVGQGADGELFF. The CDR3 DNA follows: TGTGCCAGCAGCGTTGGACAGGGGGCAGACGGGGAGCTGTTTTTT.

For the CDR3, the DNA is TGTGCCAGCAGTTTAAGGGACAGGGGACGAACTTATAATTCACCCCTCCACTTT. It is translated as CASSLRDRGRTYNSPLHF. This chain links TRBV27 with TRBJ1-6; 10 nucleotides agree with TRBD1. Germline CDR1 and CDR2: MNHEY and SMNVEV (reference sequence). V dropped 2 bases and J dropped 4; count of bases not matched to a gene: 8. The CDR3 runs to 18 residues.

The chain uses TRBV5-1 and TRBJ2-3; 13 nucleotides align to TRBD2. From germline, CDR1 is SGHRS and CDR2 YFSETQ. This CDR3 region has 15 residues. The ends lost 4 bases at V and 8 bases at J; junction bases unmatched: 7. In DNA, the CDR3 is TGCGCCAGCAGCCTCGGACTAGCGGGGGCGGGTACGCAGTATTTT. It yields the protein CASSLGLAGAGTQYF.

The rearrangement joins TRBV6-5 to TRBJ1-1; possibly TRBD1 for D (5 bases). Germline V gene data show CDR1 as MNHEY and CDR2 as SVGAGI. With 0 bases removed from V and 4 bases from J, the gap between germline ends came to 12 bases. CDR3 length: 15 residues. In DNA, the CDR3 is TGTGCCAGCAGTTACTCGGGGGGATCGGGCACTGAAGCTTTCTTT. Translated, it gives CASSYSGGSGTEAFF.

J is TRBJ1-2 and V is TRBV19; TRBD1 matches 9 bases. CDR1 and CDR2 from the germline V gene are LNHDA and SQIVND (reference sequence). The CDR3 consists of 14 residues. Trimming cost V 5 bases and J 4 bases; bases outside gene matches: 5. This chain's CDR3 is CASSGGQGAYGYTF. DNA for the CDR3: TGTGCCAGTAGTGGGGGACAGGGAGCCTATGGCTACACCTTC.

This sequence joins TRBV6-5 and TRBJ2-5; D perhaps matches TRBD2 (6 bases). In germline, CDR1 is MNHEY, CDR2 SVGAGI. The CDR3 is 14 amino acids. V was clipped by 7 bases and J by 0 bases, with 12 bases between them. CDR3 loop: CASIPGRYQETQYF. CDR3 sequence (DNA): TGTGCCAGCATCCCTGGGAGGTACCAAGAGACCCAGTACTTC.

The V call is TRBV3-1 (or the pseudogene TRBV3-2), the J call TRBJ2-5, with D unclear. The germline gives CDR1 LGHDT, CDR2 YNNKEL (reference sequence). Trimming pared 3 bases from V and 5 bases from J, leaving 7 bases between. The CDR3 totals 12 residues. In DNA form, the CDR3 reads TGTGCCAGCAGCCACCCTAGGGAGACCCAGTACTTC. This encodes CASSHPRETQYF.

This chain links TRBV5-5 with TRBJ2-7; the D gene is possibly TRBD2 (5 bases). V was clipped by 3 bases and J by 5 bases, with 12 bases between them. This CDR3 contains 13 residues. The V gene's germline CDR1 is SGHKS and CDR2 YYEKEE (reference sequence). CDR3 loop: CASSSGRRNEQYV. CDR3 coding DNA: TGTGCCAGCAGCTCCGGCCGGAGGAACGAGCAGTACGTC.

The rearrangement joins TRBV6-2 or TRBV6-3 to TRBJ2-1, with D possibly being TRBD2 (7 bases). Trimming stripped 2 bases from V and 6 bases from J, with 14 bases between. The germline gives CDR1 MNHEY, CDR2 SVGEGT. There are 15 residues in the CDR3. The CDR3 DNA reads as TGTGCCAGCAGTTACGGGGGGGCGGGTAGCAATGAGCAGTTCTTC. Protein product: CASSYGGAGSNEQFF.

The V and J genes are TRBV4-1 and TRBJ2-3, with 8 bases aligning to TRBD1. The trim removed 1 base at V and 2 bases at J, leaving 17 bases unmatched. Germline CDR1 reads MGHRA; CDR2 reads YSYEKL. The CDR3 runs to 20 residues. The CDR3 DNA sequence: TGCGCCAGCAGCCAAGCGTCCTCACACCTCAGGGGGCGGAACACAGATACGCAGTATTTT. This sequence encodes CASSQASSHLRGRNTDTQYF.

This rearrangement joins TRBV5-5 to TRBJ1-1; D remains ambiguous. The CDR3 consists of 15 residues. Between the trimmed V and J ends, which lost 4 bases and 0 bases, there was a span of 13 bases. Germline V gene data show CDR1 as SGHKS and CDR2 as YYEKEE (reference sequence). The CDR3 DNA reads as TGTGCCAGCAGCGTCGCGGAAAGAATGAACACTGAAGCTTTCTTT. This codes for CASSVAERMNTEAFF.

Here the CDR3 reads CASSLDDRGINYEQYF. In DNA, the CDR3 is TGCGCCAGCAGCTTGGACGACAGGGGGATCAACTACGAGCAGTACTTC. This chain connects TRBV5-1 to TRBJ2-7; 9 positions match TRBD1. CDR1 and CDR2 (germline): SGHRS, YFSETQ. Unmatched junction bases numbered 7, after V lost 0 bases and J lost 3 bases. The CDR3 runs to 16 residues.

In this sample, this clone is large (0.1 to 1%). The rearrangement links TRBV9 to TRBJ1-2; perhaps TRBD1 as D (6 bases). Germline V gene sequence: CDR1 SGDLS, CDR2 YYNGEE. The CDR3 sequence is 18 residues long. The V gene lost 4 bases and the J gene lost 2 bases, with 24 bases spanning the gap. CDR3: CASSPTRGKLLANYGYTF. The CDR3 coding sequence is TGTGCCAGCAGCCCAACCAGGGGCAAACTATTGGCAAACTATGGCTACACCTTC.

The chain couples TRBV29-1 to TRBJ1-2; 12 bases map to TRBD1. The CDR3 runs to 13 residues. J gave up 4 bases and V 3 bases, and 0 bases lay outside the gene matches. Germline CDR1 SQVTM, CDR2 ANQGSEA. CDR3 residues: CSVEGQGAYGYTF. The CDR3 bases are TGCAGCGTTGAGGGACAGGGGGCCTATGGCTACACCTTC.

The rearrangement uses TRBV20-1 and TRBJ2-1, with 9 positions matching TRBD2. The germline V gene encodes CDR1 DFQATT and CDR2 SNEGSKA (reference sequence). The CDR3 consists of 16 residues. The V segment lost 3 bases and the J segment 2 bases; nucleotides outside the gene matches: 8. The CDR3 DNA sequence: TGCAGTGCTAGTGCGGCGGGGGGGCATACCTACAATGAGCAGTTCTTC. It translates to CSASAAGGHTYNEQFF.

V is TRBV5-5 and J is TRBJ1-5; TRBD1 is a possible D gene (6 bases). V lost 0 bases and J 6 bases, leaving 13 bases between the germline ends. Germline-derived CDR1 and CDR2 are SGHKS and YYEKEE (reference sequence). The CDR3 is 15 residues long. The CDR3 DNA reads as TGTGCCAGCAGCTTGGGCAGGGGAGATGGTCAGCCCCAGCATTTT. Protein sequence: CASSLGRGDGQPQHF.

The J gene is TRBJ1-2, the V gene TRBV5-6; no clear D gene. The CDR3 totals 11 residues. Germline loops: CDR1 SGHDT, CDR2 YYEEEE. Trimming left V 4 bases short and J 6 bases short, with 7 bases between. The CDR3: CASSHRDGYTF. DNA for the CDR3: TGTGCCAGCAGCCACCGGGATGGCTACACCTTC.

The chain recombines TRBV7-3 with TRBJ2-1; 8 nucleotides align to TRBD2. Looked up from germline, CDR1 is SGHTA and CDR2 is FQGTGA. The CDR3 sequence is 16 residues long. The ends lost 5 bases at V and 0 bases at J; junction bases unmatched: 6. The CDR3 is CASSPQRGSSYNEQFF. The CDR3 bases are TGTGCCAGCAGCCCTCAGCGGGGGAGCTCCTACAATGAGCAGTTCTTC.

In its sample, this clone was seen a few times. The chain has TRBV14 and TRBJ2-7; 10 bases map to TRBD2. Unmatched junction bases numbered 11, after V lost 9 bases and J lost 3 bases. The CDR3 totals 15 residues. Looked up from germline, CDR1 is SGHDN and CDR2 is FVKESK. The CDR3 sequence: CASLPGTSDYYEQYV. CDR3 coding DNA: TGTGCCAGTCTACCCGGGACTAGCGATTACTACGAGCAGTACGTC.

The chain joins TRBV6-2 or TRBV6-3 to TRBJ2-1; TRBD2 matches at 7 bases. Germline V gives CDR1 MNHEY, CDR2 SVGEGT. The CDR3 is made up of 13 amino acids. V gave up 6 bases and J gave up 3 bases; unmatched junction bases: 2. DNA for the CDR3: TGTGCCAGCAGCCTAGCGGTCTACAATGAGCAGTTCTTC. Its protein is CASSLAVYNEQFF.